This T cell receptor beta chain comes out of a study of shared clonotypes between healthy human individuals. On this clone itself: Its antigen is undetermined. The same CDR3 is also encoded by other DNA sequences in this sample.

Findings of the study overall: Incomplete sequencing of sorted subsets was indicated by rarefaction despite large depth.

The CDR3 covers 13 residues. Trimming left V 3 bases short and J 4 bases short, with 7 bases between. Looked up from germline, CDR1 is WNHNN and CDR2 is SYGVQD (reference sequence). The authors loaded roughly 200 ng DNA, around 30,000 T cell genomes, into sorted-subset replicate PCRs. TCRdb's copy holds only in-frame clones and misses some; the assay was immunoSEQ multiplex PCR. The table shows 330,000 or so clones, with around 79% occurring only once. The receptor's source is a man aged 25 to 40 in good health. Sequencing was performed on memory CD4+ T cells sorted from blood. Subset here: CD45RA-negative fraction. The V and J genes are TRBV10-1 and TRBJ1-5; D is ambiguous. The CDR3 loop reads CASSDVGNQPQHF. CDR3 nucleotides: TGCGCCAGCAGTGACGTAGGGAATCAGCCCCAGCATTTT.